The present entry profiles one T cell receptor (beta chain) with its context. CDR3 length equals 14 residues. Trimming took 4 bases from V and 6 from J; bases not matched to a gene: 7. Germline CDR1 reads SGHDN; CDR2 reads FVKESK. This record belongs to a study of blood T cell repertoires in COVID-19. In the study overall: COVID-19 samples from acute and convalescent phases originated in the United States, Italy and Spain. Sample material is recorded as cDNA or gDNA derived from T cells, B-cell-depleted T cells, or PBMCs.

Original handling: Amplification from reference gene primers served as the basis for estimated nucleated cell counts. Sequenced by immunoSEQ multiplex PCR; TCRdb stores in-frame clones only, minus some. V and J calls and clone size are copied from that table; D and trimming were computed from the DNA. The data hold 200,000 to 250,000 clones, with around 86% observed a single time. The sequence was collected from a man in his fifties or sixties with acute or convalescent COVID-19. Sequences were obtained from peripheral blood. The chain has TRBV14 and TRBJ2-7; 9 nucleotides line up with TRBD2. The CDR3 here is CASSPLAGTGEQYF. For the CDR3, the DNA is TGTGCCAGCAGCCCTCTAGCGGGGACGGGCGAGCAGTACTTC.